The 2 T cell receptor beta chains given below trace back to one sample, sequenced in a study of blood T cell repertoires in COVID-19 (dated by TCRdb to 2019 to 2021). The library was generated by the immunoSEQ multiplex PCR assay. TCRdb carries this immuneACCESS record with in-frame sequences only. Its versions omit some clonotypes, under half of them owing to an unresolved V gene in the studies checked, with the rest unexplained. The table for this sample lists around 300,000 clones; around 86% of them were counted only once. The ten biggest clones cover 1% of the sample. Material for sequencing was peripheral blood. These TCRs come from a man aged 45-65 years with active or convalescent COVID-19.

CDR3 sequence: CASSFGTGAQPQHF. The CDR3 DNA reads TGTGCCAGCAGCTTCGGGACAGGGGCTCAGCCCCAGCATTTT. V and J are TRBV7-2 and TRBJ1-5; TRBD1 matches 10 bases. V shed 3 bases, J shed 6 bases, and the junction held 2 bases outside the gene matches. In germline, CDR1 is SGHTA, CDR2 FQGNSA. The CDR3 is 14 amino acids.

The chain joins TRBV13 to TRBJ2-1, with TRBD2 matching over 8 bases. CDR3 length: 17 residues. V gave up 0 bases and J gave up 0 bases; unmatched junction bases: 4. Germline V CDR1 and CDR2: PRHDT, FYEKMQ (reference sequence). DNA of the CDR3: TGTGCCAGCAGCTTAGGTGGAGGGACTAGCTCCTACAATGAGCAGTTCTTC. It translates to CASSLGGGTSSYNEQFF.